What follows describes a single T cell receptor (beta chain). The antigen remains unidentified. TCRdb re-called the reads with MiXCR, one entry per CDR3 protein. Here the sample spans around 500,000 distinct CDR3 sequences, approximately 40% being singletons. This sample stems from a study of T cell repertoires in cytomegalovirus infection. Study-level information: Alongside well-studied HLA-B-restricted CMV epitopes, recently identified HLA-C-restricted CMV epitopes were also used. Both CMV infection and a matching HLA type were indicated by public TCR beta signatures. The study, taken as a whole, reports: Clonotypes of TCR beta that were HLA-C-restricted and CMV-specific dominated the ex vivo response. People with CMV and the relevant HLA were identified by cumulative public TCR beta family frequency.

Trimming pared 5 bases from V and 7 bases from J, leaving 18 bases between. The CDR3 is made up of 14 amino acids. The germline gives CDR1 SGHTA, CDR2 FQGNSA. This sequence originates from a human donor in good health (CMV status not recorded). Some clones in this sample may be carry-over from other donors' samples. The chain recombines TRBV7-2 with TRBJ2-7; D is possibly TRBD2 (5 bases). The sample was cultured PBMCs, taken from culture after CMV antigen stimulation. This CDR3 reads CASSTQADSLEQYF. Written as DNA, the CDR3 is TGTGCCAGCAGCACACAAGCGGACTCCCTGGAGCAGTACTTC.